These 5 T cell receptor beta chains came from one sample sequenced in a study of identical twins. Each CDR3 protein is one row after TCRdb ran MiXCR on the 5' RACE reads. Of 550,000 to 700,000 distinct CDR3 sequences in the sample, less than 25% were seen once. These same data were also listed under a study on T cells expressing NK-cell markers.

The sample comprised PBMCs. These receptors came from a woman under 30 in good health.

The table lists this clonotype with a few counts. The V and J genes are TRBV5-1 and TRBJ2-1; the D gene is possibly TRBD1 (6 bases). Trimming shortened V by 1 base and J by 1 base, and 9 bases separated the two germline ends. CDR3 length: 15 amino acids. Germline CDR1 SGHRS, CDR2 YFSETQ. The CDR3 sequence: CASSLQGQSYNEQFF. The CDR3 DNA is TGCGCCAGCAGCTTGCAGGGGCAGTCCTACAATGAGCAGTTCTTC.

The table lists this clonotype with a few counts. The chain joins TRBV20-1 to TRBJ2-1; D uncertain. The germline V gene has CDR1 DFQATT and CDR2 SNEGSKA (reference sequence). Trimming took off 3 bases at V and 9 bases at J, with 24 bases between the two ends. CDR3 size: 16 residues. For the CDR3, the DNA is TGCAGTGCTAGCCGGTTTCGTGAGGTTTCGACTCTTGAGCAGTTCTTC. It specifies CSASRFREVSTLEQFF.

The J gene is TRBJ2-2, the V gene TRBV20-1; possible D gene TRBD2, 6 bases. The germline V gene encodes CDR1 DFQATT and CDR2 SNEGSKA (reference sequence). CDR3 length: 13 residues. V was shortened by 1 base and J by 6 bases, with 9 bases between the two germline ends. This chain's CDR3 is CSARGTGAGELFF. For the CDR3, the DNA is TGCAGTGCTAGAGGAACGGGGGCCGGGGAGCTGTTTTTT.

This clonotype was seen a few times. This chain joins TRBV20-1 and TRBJ1-2; no firm D call. The germline gives CDR1 DFQATT, CDR2 SNEGSKA (reference sequence). The CDR3 totals 11 residues. V lost 3 bases, J lost 6 bases, and 8 bases lay in between. In DNA form, the CDR3 reads TGCAGTGCTAGTGTCGGGAATGGCTACACCTTC. Its translation is CSASVGNGYTF.

The genes are TRBV4-1 and TRBJ2-1; 11 bases are a match to TRBD2. Germline V gene lookup returns CDR1 MGHRA and CDR2 YSYEKL. Trimming at V came to 0 bases and at J to 4 bases, leaving 8 bases not matched to a gene. CDR3 length: 18 residues. The CDR3 protein is CASSQDLRLAGQYNEQFF. CDR3 coding DNA: TGCGCCAGCAGCCAAGATCTCCGACTAGCGGGGCAATACAATGAGCAGTTCTTC.